Here is one T cell receptor beta chain with its context. The antigen remains unidentified. The read stops 3 residues short of the end of the CDR3; the missing end is completed from the germline J gene. These data belong to a study of T cell clonality in common variable immunodeficiency. Points from the study as a whole: In common variable immunodeficiency, TCR beta chains reportedly carried fewer deletions and N-nucleotide insertions.

Equal genomic DNA amounts from CVID and control samples were sequenced. Method: immunoSEQ multiplex PCR; TCRdb's copy keeps in-frame clones and lacks some. The sample holds about 42,000 clones, and no clone turns up only once. The germline gives CDR1 KGHSH, CDR2 LQKENI. V gave up 2 bases and J gave up 6 bases; unmatched junction bases: 4. The CDR3 covers 14 residues. Most patients and controls had Caucasian heritage. The sequence was collected from a human donor with common variable immunodeficiency. The sequencing sample was made of peripheral blood mononuclear cells. The V call is TRBV18, the J call TRBJ2-7; 10 nucleotides align to TRBD2. CDR3 DNA (partial): TGTGCCAGCTCACCATCTAGCGGGAGTCGCGAG. It translates to CASSPSSGSRE. The full CDR3 reads CASSPSSGSREQYF.